The 23 T cell receptor beta chains below all came from one sample that was sequenced in a study of T cells in Graves' hyperthyroidism and ophthalmopathy. The source material, RNA transcripts, was used to amplify TCR beta CDR3 regions. The study used the HTBI primer set for a first-round RT-PCR of the TCR CDR3. Via MiXCR, TCRdb re-called the multiplex PCR reads, giving one row per CDR3 protein. The sample shows hundreds of thousands of distinct CDR3 sequences, approximately 40% of them seen only once. Sequenced material: blood. Receptor source: a man between 18 and 29 years old with Graves' hyperthyroidism.

This clonotype was seen a handful of times. V gene TRBV5-1 combines with J gene TRBJ2-7; TRBD1 matches at 10 bases. CDR3 size: 14 residues. Losses at the gene ends were 4 bases for V and 4 bases for J; bases not matched to a gene: 5. In germline, CDR1 is SGHRS, CDR2 YFSETQ. CDR3 protein: CASSGTGEIYEQYF. The CDR3 DNA is TGCGCCAGCAGCGGGACAGGGGAGATATACGAGCAGTACTTC.

This clonotype has more than one count but fewer than ten. The V and J genes are TRBV5-5 and TRBJ2-5; D unresolved. This CDR3 has 13 amino acids. CDR1 SGHKS and CDR2 YYEKEE come from the germline V gene (reference sequence). V gave up 2 bases and J gave up 2 bases, with 7 bases separating them. The CDR3, as DNA: TGTGCCAGCAGCTTTTGGTCACAAGAGACCCAGTACTTC. This gives the protein CASSFWSQETQYF.

This clonotype was seen a handful of times. The chain is built from TRBV7-9 and TRBJ2-2; D not certain. V was cut by 2 bases and J by 6 bases, with 10 bases left in between. The CDR3 contains 14 residues. Germline V gives CDR1 SEHNR, CDR2 FQNEAQ (reference sequence). The CDR3 DNA reads as TGTGCCAGCAGCTTATCGTGGCAAGCCGGGGAGCTGTTTTTT. Translated: CASSLSWQAGELFF.

This clonotype was picked up many times. V gene TRBV29-1 combines with J gene TRBJ2-5; D is uncertain. Trimming left V 5 bases short and J 1 base short, with 5 bases between. The CDR3 has 11 residues. Germline CDR1 SQVTM, CDR2 ANQGSEA. CDR3 bases: TGCAGCGTTATAGCCCAAGAGACCCAGTACTTC. This sequence encodes CSVIAQETQYF.

V and J are TRBV20-1 and TRBJ1-3; no reliable D call. The CDR3 consists of 13 residues. V shed 3 bases and J shed 3 bases, with 9 bases lying between them. From germline, CDR1 is DFQATT and CDR2 SNEGSKA (reference sequence). The CDR3 nucleotides are TGCAGTGCTAGTCCCGGGGTTGGAAACACCATATATTTT. Its protein product is CSASPGVGNTIYF.

A remark on this clonotype: Just one base apart from a much larger clone, this may be a read error. In this CDR3 the conserved last residue, phenylalanine or tryptophan, is missing, so a read error is likely. This chain connects TRBV2 to TRBJ2-5; D might be TRBD1 (5 bases). The germline V and J ends were trimmed by 2 bases and 2 bases, with 9 bases remaining between them. CDR3 length equals 14 residues. Germline V CDR1 and CDR2: SNHLY, FYNNEI. Written as DNA, the CDR3 is TGTGCCAGCAGTGAACAGACAGCTCAAGAGACCCAGTACCTC. This encodes CASSEQTAQETQYL.

This clonotype was detected ten times or more. The genes are TRBV20-1 and TRBJ2-7, with D perhaps TRBD1 (5 bases). The V end lost 4 bases, the J end lost 2 bases, and 6 bases lay between the germline ends. Germline V CDR1 and CDR2: DFQATT, SNEGSKA (reference sequence). The CDR3 totals 11 residues. The CDR3 DNA follows: TGCAGTGCTATCAGGGCCTACGAGCAGTACTTC. It specifies CSAIRAYEQYF.

The V gene is TRBV14, the J gene TRBJ2-5; D unresolved. V gave up 2 bases and J gave up 5 bases, with 9 bases separating them. The CDR3 runs to 13 residues. CDR1 SGHDN and CDR2 FVKESK come from the germline V gene. This CDR3 is CASSQHGGETQYF. CDR3 sequence (DNA): TGTGCCAGCAGCCAACACGGTGGGGAGACCCAGTACTTC.

The rearrangement links TRBV2 to TRBJ2-6; TRBD1 or TRBD2 may be the D gene (5 bases each). V was clipped by 4 bases and J by 4 bases, with 20 bases between them. Germline V CDR1 and CDR2: SNHLY, FYNNEI. This CDR3 spans 18 amino acids. CDR3 in DNA: TGTGCCAGCAGTGTTTATACGGGGACGGGGACCGGGGCCAACGTCCTGACTTTC. Protein: CASSVYTGTGTGANVLTF.

Turning to this clonotype: A read error may explain this, as a much larger clone is one base away. The genes are TRBV7-8 and TRBJ1-1; no definite D call. Trimming removed 3 bases at V and 6 bases at J, with 11 bases between. Looked up from germline, CDR1 is SGHVS and CDR2 is FQNEAQ. The CDR3 is 13 amino acids. CDR3 bases: TGTGCCAGCAGCTTTTTGGTGGGCTCTGAAGCTTTCTTT. Translating gives CASSFLVGSEAFF.

The sample holds many counts of this clonotype. J is TRBJ2-7 and V is TRBV7-9; D gene ambiguous. The CDR3 length is 14 residues. From germline, CDR1 is SEHNR and CDR2 FQNEAQ (reference sequence). Trimming pared 5 bases from V and 0 bases from J, leaving 11 bases between. The CDR3, as DNA: TGTGCCAGCAGCACAATCATGAGCTCCTACGAGCAGTACTTC. Its protein is CASSTIMSSYEQYF.

The rearrangement links TRBV5-1 to TRBJ1-6, with D unclear. CDR3 length equals 14 residues. In germline, CDR1 is SGHRS, CDR2 YFSETQ. V was clipped by 3 bases and J by 8 bases, with 12 bases between them. The chain's CDR3 is CASSSTPNYSPLHF. In DNA, the CDR3 is TGCGCCAGCAGCTCAACCCCGAACTATTCACCCCTCCACTTT.

This clonotype turned up a few times. The V gene is TRBV20-1, the J gene TRBJ2-7; tentative D call: TRBD1 (6 bases). The germline V and J ends were trimmed by 6 bases and 3 bases, with 18 bases remaining between them. The CDR3 extends over 14 amino acids. Germline V CDR1 and CDR2: DFQATT, SNEGSKA (reference sequence). The CDR3 sequence is CSAWTAQIVYEQYF. The CDR3 region has the DNA TGCAGTGCCTGGACAGCCCAAATCGTCTACGAGCAGTACTTC.

The genes are TRBV7-2 and TRBJ2-5; D is unresolved. CDR3 length equals 13 residues. The germline CDR1 and CDR2 sequences are SGHTA and FQGNSA. V was cut by 5 bases and J by 5 bases, with 12 bases left in between. Here the CDR3 DNA reads TGTGCCAGCAGCCCCCAGAGTTGGGAGACCCAGTACTTC. Protein sequence: CASSPQSWETQYF.

In this sample, this clonotype turned up a few times. The gene calls are TRBV13 and TRBJ1-6, with a weak D call TRBD1 (5 bases). CDR3 length: 14 residues. Looked up from germline, CDR1 is PRHDT and CDR2 is FYEKMQ (reference sequence). Trimming removed 5 bases at V and 6 bases at J, with 11 bases between. For the CDR3, the DNA is TGTGCCAGCAGCGGAGGGACTACTAATTCACCCCTCCACTTT. Translated: CASSGGTTNSPLHF.

This clonotype was observed once. A much larger clone sits a single nucleotide away, making a read error possible. This chain joins TRBV5-1 and TRBJ2-7, with TRBD2 identical over 14 bases. J gave up 3 bases and V 3 bases, and 2 bases lay outside the gene matches. This CDR3 has 15 amino acids. CDR1 is SGHRS, CDR2 YFSETQ, per germline. CDR3 in DNA: TGCGCCAGCAGCTGGGGGACTAGCGGGGGCTACGAGCAGTACTTC. It specifies CASSWGTSGGYEQYF.

A remark on this clonotype: A much larger clone sits a single nucleotide away, making a read error possible. This sequence joins TRBV6-4 and TRBJ2-7; D is unclear. The CDR3 consists of 12 residues. CDR1 is MRHNA, CDR2 SNTAGT, per germline. CDR3 DNA sequence: TGTGCCAGCAGTGCCTACTCCTACGAGCGGTACTTC. Residues: CASSAYSYERYF.

This clonotype was detected many times. The genes are TRBV5-1 and TRBJ1-2; no definite D call. CDR1 and CDR2 (germline): SGHRS, YFSETQ. The V end was cut by 2 bases, the J end by 0 bases, with 14 bases between. The CDR3 spans 16 residues. CDR3 loop: CASSFLPSETNYGYTF. The CDR3 DNA is TGCGCCAGCAGCTTCCTCCCCAGCGAAACTAACTATGGCTACACCTTC.

Only a few counts were recorded for this clonotype. The chain combines TRBV6-6 with TRBJ2-7; D assignment may be TRBD1 or TRBD2 (6 bases each). Germline CDR1 and CDR2: MNHNY and SVGAGI (reference sequence). V dropped 8 bases and J dropped 3 bases, with 20 bases sitting between them. This CDR3 contains 15 residues. CDR3 sequence reads: CASCLCTGRFYEQYF. In DNA form, the CDR3 reads TGTGCCAGCTGCCTATGTACAGGGAGGTTCTACGAGCAGTACTTC.

This clonotype was seen a few times. The chain recombines TRBV19 with TRBJ1-6; D ambiguous. Trimming cost V 5 bases and J 0 bases, with 14 bases left between them. Germline V lookup: CDR1 LNHDA, CDR2 SQIVND (reference sequence). The CDR3 is made up of 17 amino acids. The CDR3 DNA is TGTGCCAGTAGTTTCGGGTCCCAGAGCTCCTATAATTCACCCCTCCACTTT. It encodes CASSFGSQSSYNSPLHF.

Ten or more counts support this clonotype. The chain is built from TRBV5-8 and TRBJ1-6; D is unresolved. With 0 bases removed from V and 6 bases from J, the gap between germline ends came to 10 bases. The V gene's germline CDR1 is SGHTS and CDR2 YDEGEE. CDR3 length equals 15 residues. The CDR3 loop is CASSLVWSGNSPLHF. The CDR3 DNA is TGTGCCAGCAGCTTGGTTTGGAGCGGTAATTCACCCCTCCACTTT.

The rearrangement uses TRBV20-1 and TRBJ2-7; D unclear. Per the germline V gene, CDR1 is DFQATT and CDR2 is SNEGSKA (reference sequence). The V end lost 6 bases, the J end lost 3 bases, and 9 bases lay between the germline ends. This CDR3 spans 11 amino acids. This CDR3 reads CSAPSGYEQYF. CDR3 in DNA: TGCAGTGCCCCTAGTGGCTACGAGCAGTACTTC.

The V gene is TRBV5-1, the J gene TRBJ2-7, with D hard to call. Germline lookup yields CDR1 SGHRS and CDR2 YFSETQ. V was pared by 6 bases and J by 4 bases, with 8 bases between. CDR3 length: 11 amino acids. For the CDR3, the DNA is TGCGCCAGCAAACGCGGTTACGAGCAGTACTTC. The encoded protein is CASKRGYEQYF.